The source of this T cell receptor beta chain is a study of PD-1 blockade in classical Hodgkin lymphoma. Study in general: Every 2 weeks, patients got 3 mg/kg intravenous nivolumab. General observations from the study: In newly diagnosed patients, baseline TCR diversity was reportedly below that of healthy donors. Complete responders' baseline diversity resembled that of newly diagnosed patients. Diversity in CD4+ TCRs, unlike that measured in CD8+ TCRs, had risen significantly by C4D1.

Relapse was seen in all patients after autologous stem cell transplantation, and brentuximab vedotin exposure was variable. On this clone itself: Its antigen remains unidentified.

From germline, CDR1 is SGHRS and CDR2 YFSETQ. The CDR3 length is 13 residues. V was pared by 1 base and J by 11 bases, with 13 bases between. This table comes from immunoSEQ multiplex PCR, and its TCRdb copy is limited to in-frame clones, with some not included. The sample carries nearly 60,000 clones, 91% recorded once. V and J are TRBV5-1 and TRBJ1-5, with D maybe TRBD1 (5 bases). The sequence derives from a human donor with classical Hodgkin lymphoma. The material sequenced was peripheral blood mononuclear cells (PBMCs), taken before the second cycle of nivolumab. DNA for the CDR3: TGCGCCAGCAGCTTGCGCCGAGAAGGGGCCCAGCATTTT. Amino acid sequence: CASSLRREGAQHF.